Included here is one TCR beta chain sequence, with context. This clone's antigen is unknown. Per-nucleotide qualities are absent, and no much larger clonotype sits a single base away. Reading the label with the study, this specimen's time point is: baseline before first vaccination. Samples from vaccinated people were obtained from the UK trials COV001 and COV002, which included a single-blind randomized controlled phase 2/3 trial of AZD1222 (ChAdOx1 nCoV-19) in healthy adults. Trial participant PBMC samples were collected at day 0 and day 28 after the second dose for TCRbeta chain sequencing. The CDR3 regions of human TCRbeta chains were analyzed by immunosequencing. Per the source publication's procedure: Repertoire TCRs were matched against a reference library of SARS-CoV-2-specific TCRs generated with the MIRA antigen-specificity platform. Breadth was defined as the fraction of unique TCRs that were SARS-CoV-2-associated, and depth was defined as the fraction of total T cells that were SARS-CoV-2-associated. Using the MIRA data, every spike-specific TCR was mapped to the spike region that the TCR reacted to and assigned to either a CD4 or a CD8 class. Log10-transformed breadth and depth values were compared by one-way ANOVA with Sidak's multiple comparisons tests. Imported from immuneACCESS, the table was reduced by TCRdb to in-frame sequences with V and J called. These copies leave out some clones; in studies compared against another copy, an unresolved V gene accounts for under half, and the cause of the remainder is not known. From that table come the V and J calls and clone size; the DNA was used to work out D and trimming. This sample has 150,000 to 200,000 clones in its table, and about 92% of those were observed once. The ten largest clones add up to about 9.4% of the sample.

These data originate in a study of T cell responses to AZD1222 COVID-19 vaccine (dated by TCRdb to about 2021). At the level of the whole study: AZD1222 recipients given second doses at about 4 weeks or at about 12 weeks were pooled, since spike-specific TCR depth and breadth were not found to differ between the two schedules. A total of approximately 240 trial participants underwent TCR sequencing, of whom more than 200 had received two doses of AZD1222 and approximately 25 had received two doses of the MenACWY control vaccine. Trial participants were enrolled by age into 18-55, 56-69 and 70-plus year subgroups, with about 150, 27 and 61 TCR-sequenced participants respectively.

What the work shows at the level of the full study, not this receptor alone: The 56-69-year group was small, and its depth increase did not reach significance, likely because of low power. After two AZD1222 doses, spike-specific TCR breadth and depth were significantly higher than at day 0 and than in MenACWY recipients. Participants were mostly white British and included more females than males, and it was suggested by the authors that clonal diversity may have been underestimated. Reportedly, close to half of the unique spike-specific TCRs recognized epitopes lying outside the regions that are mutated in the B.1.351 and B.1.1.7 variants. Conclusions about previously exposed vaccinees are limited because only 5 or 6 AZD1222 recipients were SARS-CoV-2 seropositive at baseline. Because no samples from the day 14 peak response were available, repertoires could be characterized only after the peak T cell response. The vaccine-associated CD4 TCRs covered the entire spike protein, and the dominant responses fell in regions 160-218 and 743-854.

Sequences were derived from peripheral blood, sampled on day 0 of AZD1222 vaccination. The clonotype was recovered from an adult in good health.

The CDR3 region: CASSYARAELGGGAFF. The DNA reads TGTGCCAGCAGTTACGCCAGGGCAGAGCTAGGAGGGGGAGCTTTCTTT. The chain uses TRBV6-5 and TRBJ1-1; the D gene is possibly TRBD1, with 6 bases matching. CDR1 and CDR2 are drawn from the germline V gene: MNHEY, SVGAGI. The CDR3 spans 16 residues, from the cysteine through the phenylalanine. The only DNA kept is the CDR3, 48 bases in frame from the first base. Cut back by 2 bases and 10 bases, the V and J ends lie 23 bases apart.